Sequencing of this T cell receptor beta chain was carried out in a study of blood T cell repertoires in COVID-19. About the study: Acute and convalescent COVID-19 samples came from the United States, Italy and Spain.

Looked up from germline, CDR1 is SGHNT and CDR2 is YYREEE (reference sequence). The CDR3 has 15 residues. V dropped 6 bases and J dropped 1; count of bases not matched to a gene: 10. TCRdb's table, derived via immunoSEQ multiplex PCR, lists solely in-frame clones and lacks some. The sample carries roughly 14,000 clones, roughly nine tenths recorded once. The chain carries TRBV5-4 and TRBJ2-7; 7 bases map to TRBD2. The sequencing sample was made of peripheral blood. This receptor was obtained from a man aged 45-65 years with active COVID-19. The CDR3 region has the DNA TGTGCCAGCAAGCTGGGAGGGAGTGGGTCCTACGAGCAGTACTTC. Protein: CASKLGGSGSYEQYF.